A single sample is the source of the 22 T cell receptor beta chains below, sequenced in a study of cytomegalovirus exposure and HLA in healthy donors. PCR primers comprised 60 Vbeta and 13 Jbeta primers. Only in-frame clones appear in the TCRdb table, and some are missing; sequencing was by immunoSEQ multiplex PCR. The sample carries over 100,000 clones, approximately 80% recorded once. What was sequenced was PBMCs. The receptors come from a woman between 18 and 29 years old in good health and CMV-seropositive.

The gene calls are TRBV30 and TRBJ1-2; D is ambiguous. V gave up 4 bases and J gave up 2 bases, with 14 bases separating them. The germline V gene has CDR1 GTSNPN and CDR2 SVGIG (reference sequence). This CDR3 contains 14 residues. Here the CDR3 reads CAWTQSGPNYGYTF. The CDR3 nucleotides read TGTGCCTGGACTCAGTCGGGTCCCAACTATGGCTACACCTTC.

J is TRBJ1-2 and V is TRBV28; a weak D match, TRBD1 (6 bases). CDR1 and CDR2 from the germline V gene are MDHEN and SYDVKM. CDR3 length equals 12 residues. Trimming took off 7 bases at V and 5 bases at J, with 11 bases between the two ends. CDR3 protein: CASTGASYGYTF. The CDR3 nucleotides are TGTGCCAGCACAGGGGCCAGTTATGGCTACACCTTC.

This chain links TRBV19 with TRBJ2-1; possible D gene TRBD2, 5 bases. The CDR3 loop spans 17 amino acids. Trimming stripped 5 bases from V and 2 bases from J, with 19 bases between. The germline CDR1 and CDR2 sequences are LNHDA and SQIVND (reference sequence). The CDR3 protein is CASSLGRAESPYNEQFF. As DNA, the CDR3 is TGTGCCAGTAGTCTTGGAAGAGCGGAATCTCCCTACAATGAGCAGTTCTTC. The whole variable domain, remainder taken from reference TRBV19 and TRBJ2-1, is DGGITQSPKYLFRKEGQNVTLSCEQNLNHDAMYWYRQDPGQGLRLIYYSQIVNDFQKGDIAEGYSVSREKKESFPLTVTSAQKNPTAFYLCASSLGRAESPYNEQFFGPGTRLTVL.

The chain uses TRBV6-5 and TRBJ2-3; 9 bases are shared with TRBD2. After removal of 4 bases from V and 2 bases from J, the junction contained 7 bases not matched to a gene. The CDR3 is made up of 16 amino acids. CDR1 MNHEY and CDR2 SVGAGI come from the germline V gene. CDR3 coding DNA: TGTGCCAGCAGTTCCAGGCGGGGGGGGCTCACAGATACGCAGTATTTT. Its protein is CASSSRRGGLTDTQYF.

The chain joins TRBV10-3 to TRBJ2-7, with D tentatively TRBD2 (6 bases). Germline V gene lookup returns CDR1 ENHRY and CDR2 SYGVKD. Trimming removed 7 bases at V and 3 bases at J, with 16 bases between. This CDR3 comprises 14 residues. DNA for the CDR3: TGTGCCATCAAAAAGGGACTTAATGACTACGAGCAGTACTTC. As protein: CAIKKGLNDYEQYF.

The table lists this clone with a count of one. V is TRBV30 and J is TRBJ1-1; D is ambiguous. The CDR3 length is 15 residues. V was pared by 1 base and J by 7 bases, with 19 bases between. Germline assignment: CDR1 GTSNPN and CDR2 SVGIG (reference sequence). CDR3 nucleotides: TGTGCCTGGAGTGCTCTGGCGGGCTCGGGAGGTGAAGCTTTCTTT. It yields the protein CAWSALAGSGGEAFF.

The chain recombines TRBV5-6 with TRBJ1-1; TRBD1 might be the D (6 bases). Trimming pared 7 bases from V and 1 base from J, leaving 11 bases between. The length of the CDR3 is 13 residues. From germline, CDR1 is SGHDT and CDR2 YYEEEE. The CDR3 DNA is TGTGCCAGCTTACTACAGGGGAACACTGAAGCTTTCTTT. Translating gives CASLLQGNTEAFF.

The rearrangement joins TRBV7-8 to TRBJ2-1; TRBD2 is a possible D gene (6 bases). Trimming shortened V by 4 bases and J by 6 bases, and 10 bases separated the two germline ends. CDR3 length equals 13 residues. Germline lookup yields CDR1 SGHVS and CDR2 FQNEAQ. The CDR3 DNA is TGTGCCAGCAGCTCGCTAGCGCGCAATGAGCAGTTCTTC. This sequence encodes CASSSLARNEQFF. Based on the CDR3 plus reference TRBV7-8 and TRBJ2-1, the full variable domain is GAGVSQSPRYKVAKRGQDVALRCDPISGHVSLFWYQQALGQGPEFLTYFQNEAQLDKSGLPSDRFFAERPEGSVSTLKIQRTQQEDSAVYLCASSSLARNEQFFGPGTRLTVL.

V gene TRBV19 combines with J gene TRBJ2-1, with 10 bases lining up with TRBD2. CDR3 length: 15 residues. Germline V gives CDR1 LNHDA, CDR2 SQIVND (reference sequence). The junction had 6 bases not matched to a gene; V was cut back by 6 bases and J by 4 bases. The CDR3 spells CASRPGTSVYNEQFF. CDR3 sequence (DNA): TGTGCCAGTAGGCCCGGGACTAGCGTATACAATGAGCAGTTCTTC.

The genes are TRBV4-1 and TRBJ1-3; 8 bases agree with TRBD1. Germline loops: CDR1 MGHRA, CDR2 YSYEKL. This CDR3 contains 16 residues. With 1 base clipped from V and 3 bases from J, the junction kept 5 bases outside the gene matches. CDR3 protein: CASSQGNRGFGNTIYF. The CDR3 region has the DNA TGCGCCAGCAGCCAAGGCAACAGGGGGTTTGGAAACACCATATATTTT.

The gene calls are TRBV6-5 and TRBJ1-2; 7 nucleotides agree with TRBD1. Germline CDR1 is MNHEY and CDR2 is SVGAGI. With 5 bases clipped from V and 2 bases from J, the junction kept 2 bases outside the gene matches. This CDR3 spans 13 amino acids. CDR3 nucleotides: TGTGCCAGCAGTCAGGACAGGAACTATGGCTACACCTTC. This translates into CASSQDRNYGYTF.

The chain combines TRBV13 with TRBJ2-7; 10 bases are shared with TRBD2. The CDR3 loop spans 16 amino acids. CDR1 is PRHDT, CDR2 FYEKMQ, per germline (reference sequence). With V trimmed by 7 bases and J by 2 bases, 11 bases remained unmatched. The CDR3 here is CASTHPSGSGAYEQYF. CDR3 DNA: TGTGCCAGCACCCACCCTAGCGGGAGTGGGGCCTACGAGCAGTACTTC.

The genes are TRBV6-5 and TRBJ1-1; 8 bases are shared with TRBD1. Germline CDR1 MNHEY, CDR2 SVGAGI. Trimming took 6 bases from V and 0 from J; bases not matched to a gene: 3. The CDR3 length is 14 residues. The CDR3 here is CASRGTGLNTEAFF. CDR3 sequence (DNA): TGTGCCAGCAGGGGGACAGGCTTGAACACTGAAGCTTTCTTT.

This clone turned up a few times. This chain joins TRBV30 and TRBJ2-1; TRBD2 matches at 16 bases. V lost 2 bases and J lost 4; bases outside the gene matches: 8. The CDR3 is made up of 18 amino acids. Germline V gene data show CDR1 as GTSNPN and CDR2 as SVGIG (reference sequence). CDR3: CAWSPGTSGRVLYNEQFF. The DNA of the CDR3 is TGTGCCTGGAGTCCTGGGACTAGCGGGAGGGTCCTATACAATGAGCAGTTCTTC.

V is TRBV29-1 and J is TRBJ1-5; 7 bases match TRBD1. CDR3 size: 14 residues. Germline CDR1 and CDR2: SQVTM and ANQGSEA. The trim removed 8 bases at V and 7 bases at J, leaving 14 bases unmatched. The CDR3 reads CSTSGEGAGQPQHF. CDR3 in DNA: TGCAGCACATCTGGAGAGGGGGCCGGACAGCCCCAGCATTTT.

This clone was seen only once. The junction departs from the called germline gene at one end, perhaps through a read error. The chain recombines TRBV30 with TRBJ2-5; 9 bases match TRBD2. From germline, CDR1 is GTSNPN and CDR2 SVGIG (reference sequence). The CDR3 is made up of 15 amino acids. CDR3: CAWRVAGALGETQYF. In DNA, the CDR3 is TGTGCTTGGAGGGTAGCGGGAGCGCTTGGTGAGACCCAGTACTTC.

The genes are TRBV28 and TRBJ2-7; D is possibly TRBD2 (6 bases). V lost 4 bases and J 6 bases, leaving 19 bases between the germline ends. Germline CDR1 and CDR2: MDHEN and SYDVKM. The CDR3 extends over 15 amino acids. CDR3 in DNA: TGTGCCAGCAGTTCCCATACGGGAGTCTTGGGCGAGCAGTACTTC. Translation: CASSSHTGVLGEQYF.

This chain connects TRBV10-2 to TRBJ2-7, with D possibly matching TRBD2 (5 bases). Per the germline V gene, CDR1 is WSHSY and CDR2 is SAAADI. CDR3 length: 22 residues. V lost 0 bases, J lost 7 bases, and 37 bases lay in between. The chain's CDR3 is CASSESKFTSPIRTAQLREQYF. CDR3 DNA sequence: TGCGCCAGCAGTGAGTCGAAGTTCACATCCCCCATTAGGACTGCTCAATTACGGGAGCAGTACTTC.

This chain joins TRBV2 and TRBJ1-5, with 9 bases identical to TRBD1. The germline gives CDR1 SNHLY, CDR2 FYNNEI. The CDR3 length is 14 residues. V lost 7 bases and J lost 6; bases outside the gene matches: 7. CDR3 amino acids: CASKGTGMPQPQHF. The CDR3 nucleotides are TGTGCCAGCAAAGGGACAGGGATGCCTCAGCCCCAGCATTTT.

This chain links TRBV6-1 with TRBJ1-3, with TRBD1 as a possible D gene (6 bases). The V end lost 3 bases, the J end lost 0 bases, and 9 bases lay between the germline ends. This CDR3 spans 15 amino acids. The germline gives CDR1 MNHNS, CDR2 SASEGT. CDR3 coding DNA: TGTGCCAGCAGTGAGGACAGAAACTCTGGAAACACCATATATTTT. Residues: CASSEDRNSGNTIYF.

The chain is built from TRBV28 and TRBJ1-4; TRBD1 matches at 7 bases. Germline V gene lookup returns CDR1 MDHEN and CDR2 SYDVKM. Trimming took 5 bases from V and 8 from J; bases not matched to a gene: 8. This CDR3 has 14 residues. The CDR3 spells CASSRKGAREKLFF. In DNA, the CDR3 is TGTGCCAGCAGTCGAAAGGGGGCAAGAGAAAAACTGTTTTTT.

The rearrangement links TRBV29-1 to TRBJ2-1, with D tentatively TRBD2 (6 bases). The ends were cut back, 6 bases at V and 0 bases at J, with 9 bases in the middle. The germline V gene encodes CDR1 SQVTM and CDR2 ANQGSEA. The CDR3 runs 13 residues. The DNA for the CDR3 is TGCAGCGTAGTCGGGAGCTCCTACAATGAGCAGTTCTTC. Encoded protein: CSVVGSSYNEQFF.